This passage covers 21 T cell receptor beta chains from one sample sequenced in a study of blood T cells in healthy people across ages. A second PCR, run for 7 to 11 cycles, used a sample-barcoded 5' primer plus a J-beta primer mix. A single record per CDR3 protein comes from TCRdb applying MiXCR to the 5' RACE reads. Among approximately 690,000 distinct CDR3 sequences listed, roughly three fifths were seen once. The sequenced sample was blood. The receptors derive from a man in his 60s in good health.

The chain recombines TRBV6-5 with TRBJ1-1; the match to TRBD1 covers 7 bases. This CDR3 has 12 residues. The V segment lost 5 bases and the J segment 3 bases; nucleotides outside the gene matches: 0. CDR1 MNHEY and CDR2 SVGAGI come from the germline V gene. CDR3 amino acids: CASSDRDTEAFF. DNA for the CDR3: TGTGCCAGCAGTGACAGGGACACTGAAGCTTTCTTT.

The chain has TRBV27 and TRBJ2-7, with 13 bases identical to TRBD2. Germline values: CDR1 MNHEY, CDR2 SMNVEV (reference sequence). The CDR3 consists of 16 residues. V trimming: 8 bases; J trimming: 1 base; junction bases outside the gene matches: 8. The CDR3 reads CASRTSGGKQSYEQYF. In DNA, the CDR3 is TGTGCCAGCCGGACTAGCGGGGGCAAACAGTCCTACGAGCAGTACTTC.

The chain uses TRBV7-2 and TRBJ2-7; no firm D call. Trimming removed 2 bases from V and 2 bases from J, with 10 bases in between. Per the germline V gene, CDR1 is SGHTA and CDR2 is FQGNSA. This CDR3 is 14 amino acids long. The CDR3 sequence: CASSLSGAPYEQYF. The CDR3 DNA follows: TGTGCCAGCAGCTTATCAGGTGCCCCCTACGAGCAGTACTTC.

The rearrangement uses TRBV7-8 and TRBJ2-1; 9 nucleotides agree with TRBD1. Per the germline V gene, CDR1 is SGHVS and CDR2 is FQNEAQ. This CDR3 spans 17 amino acids. V was pared by 6 bases and J by 3 bases, with 12 bases of the junction left unmatched. The chain's CDR3 is CASRPHFGDRDYNEQFF. The CDR3 DNA sequence: TGTGCCAGCAGACCCCATTTCGGGGACAGGGACTACAATGAGCAGTTCTTC.

This clonotype was detected once. The genes are TRBV18 and TRBJ2-3; D gene ambiguous. This CDR3 region has 14 residues. Germline values: CDR1 KGHSH, CDR2 LQKENI. The ends were cut back, 5 bases at V and 3 bases at J, with 12 bases in the middle. Here the CDR3 DNA reads TGTGCCAGCTCAGCGCTCGGCATGACAGATACGCAGTATTTT. This translates into CASSALGMTDTQYF.

CDR3 loop: CASIRTGDTQYF. CDR3 nucleotide sequence: TGTGCCAGCATTCGTACAGGGGATACGCAGTATTTT. The V and J genes are TRBV5-5 and TRBJ2-3, with D maybe TRBD1 (6 bases). The germline V gene encodes CDR1 SGHKS and CDR2 YYEKEE (reference sequence). This CDR3 comprises 12 residues. Trimming removed 6 bases from V and 6 bases from J, with 11 bases in between.

The gene calls are TRBV3-1 and TRBJ2-3; TRBD2 agrees at 8 bases. With 4 bases clipped from V and 2 bases from J, the junction kept 8 bases outside the gene matches. The CDR3 extends over 16 amino acids. The germline gives CDR1 LGHDT, CDR2 YNNKEL (reference sequence). Here the CDR3 reads CASSPGTSFYTDTQYF. The CDR3 DNA reads as TGTGCCAGCAGCCCCGGGACTAGTTTCTACACAGATACGCAGTATTTT.

Details on this clonotype: A junction end diverges from the germline sequence, so it may reflect a read error. The J gene is TRBJ2-1, the V gene TRBV27; D not certain. Germline V lookup: CDR1 MNHEY, CDR2 SMNVEV (reference sequence). This CDR3 comprises 17 residues. CDR3 nucleotide sequence: TGTGCCAGCAGTCTATCTCCGGAGTCCGCTTTTTACAATGAGCAGTTCTTC. It is translated as CASSLSPESAFYNEQFF.

The J gene is TRBJ2-5, the V gene TRBV3-1; possible D gene TRBD1, 5 bases. Between the trimmed V and J ends, which lost 2 bases and 1 base, there was a span of 11 bases. The CDR3 is 15 amino acids. Per germline, CDR1 LGHDT and CDR2 YNNKEL (reference sequence). This CDR3 is CASSQTTGAQETQYF. In DNA, the CDR3 is TGTGCCAGCAGCCAAACAACAGGCGCCCAAGAGACCCAGTACTTC.

The chain links TRBV5-5 to TRBJ2-7; D remains ambiguous. The germline gives CDR1 SGHKS, CDR2 YYEKEE (reference sequence). This CDR3 contains 12 residues. Trimming took 0 bases from V and 6 from J, leaving 7 bases between them. The CDR3 DNA reads as TGTGCCAGCAGCTTGGTGTTCGGCGAGCAGTACTTC. It is translated as CASSLVFGEQYF.

The V and J genes are TRBV7-8 and TRBJ2-7; D is undetermined. The end of the DNA fits TRBJ2-5 better, so the J call may be wrong. CDR1 and CDR2 from the germline V gene are SGHVS and FQNEAQ. The CDR3 totals 15 residues. The CDR3 region has the DNA TGTGCCAGCAGCCTCACAGAGGTCCTATCGGAGACCCAGTACTTC. Translating it yields CASSLTEVLSETQYF.

The chain has TRBV6-1 and TRBJ2-5, with D perhaps matching TRBD1 (6 bases). Trimming took off 6 bases at V and 11 bases at J, with 13 bases between the two ends. Germline loops: CDR1 MNHNS, CDR2 SASEGT. CDR3 size: 11 residues. CDR3: CASRIGGEQYF. CDR3 DNA sequence: TGTGCCAGCAGGATAGGGGGTGAGCAGTACTTC.

This chain links TRBV9 with TRBJ2-5; D is unclear. Germline V gene sequence: CDR1 SGDLS, CDR2 YYNGEE. V lost 0 bases, J lost 6 bases, and 15 bases lay in between. This CDR3 has 15 residues. The CDR3 region is CASSVDPRPSQTQYF. As DNA, the CDR3 is TGTGCCAGCAGCGTAGATCCCCGGCCCAGCCAGACCCAGTACTTC.

This chain uses TRBV7-9 with TRBJ2-1; D unclear. Germline loops: CDR1 SEHNR, CDR2 FQNEAQ (reference sequence). Trimming cost V 0 bases and J 5 bases, with 8 bases left between them. This CDR3 region has 14 residues. The DNA for the CDR3 is TGTGCCAGCAGCTTAGCGACGCCTAACAATGAGCAGTTCTTC. Protein: CASSLATPNNEQFF. Looking up the rest from reference TRBV7-9 and TRBJ2-1 gives the full variable domain: DTGVSQNPRHKITKRGQNVTFRCDPISEHNRLYWYRQTLGQGPEFLTYFQNEAQLEKSRLLSDRFSAERPKGSFSTLEIQRTEQGDSAMYLCASSLATPNNEQFFGPGTRLTVL.

The chain recombines TRBV11-3 with TRBJ2-1; possibly TRBD2 for D (5 bases). V gave up 1 base and J gave up 9 bases, with 13 bases separating them. Per germline, CDR1 SGHNT and CDR2 YENEEA. The CDR3 is made up of 14 amino acids. The CDR3 DNA sequence: TGTGCCAGCAGCTTAGGGGGTAGCGTGAGTGAGCAGTTCTTC. It is translated as CASSLGGSVSEQFF.

This clonotype was found once. The chain links TRBV20-1 to TRBJ1-1; D unresolved. The V end lost 3 bases, the J end lost 5 bases, and 13 bases lay between the germline ends. The germline gives CDR1 DFQATT, CDR2 SNEGSKA (reference sequence). The CDR3 has 13 residues. CDR3 region: CSARKGVGTEAFF. The CDR3 DNA sequence: TGCAGTGCTAGGAAGGGTGTAGGGACTGAAGCTTTCTTT.

V gene TRBV9 combines with J gene TRBJ2-5, with D perhaps TRBD1 (7 bases). The CDR3 is made up of 14 amino acids. V gave up 3 bases and J gave up 11 bases, with 20 bases separating them. Germline V CDR1 and CDR2: SGDLS, YYNGEE. The CDR3 coding sequence is TGTGCCAGCAGCGGTACCGGGACTCAGGGGGAGCAGTACTTC. It is translated as CASSGTGTQGEQYF.

This chain uses TRBV10-3 with TRBJ1-5; D is uncertain. The CDR3 has 13 residues. Trimming took off 3 bases at V and 6 bases at J, with 9 bases between the two ends. Per the germline V gene, CDR1 is ENHRY and CDR2 is SYGVKD. CDR3 in DNA: TGTGCCATCAGTGACATGGAGGGTCAGCCCCAGCATTTT. It yields the protein CAISDMEGQPQHF.

The rearrangement uses TRBV6-5 and TRBJ2-3; 7 bases line up with TRBD1. CDR3 length: 15 amino acids. V shed 2 bases, J shed 3 bases, and the junction held 5 bases outside the gene matches. Per germline, CDR1 MNHEY and CDR2 SVGAGI. The chain's CDR3 is CASSYTQQGTDTQYF. In DNA, the CDR3 is TGTGCCAGCAGTTACACGCAACAGGGGACAGATACGCAGTATTTT.

This sequence joins TRBV6-5 and TRBJ1-2; D is unresolved. Germline V gives CDR1 MNHEY, CDR2 SVGAGI. V was pared by 4 bases and J by 8 bases, with 17 bases between. The CDR3 loop spans 14 amino acids. Here the CDR3 DNA reads TGTGCCAGCAGTTTTCGACATAGGGCCGGGGGCTACACCTTC. Its translation is CASSFRHRAGGYTF.

This clonotype was recorded at least ten times. The rearrangement uses TRBV7-9 and TRBJ2-5; D unresolved. The germline V gene encodes CDR1 SEHNR and CDR2 FQNEAQ (reference sequence). The V and J ends lost 3 bases and 2 bases respectively, with 10 bases between them. This CDR3 contains 14 residues. The CDR3 nucleotides read TGTGCCAGCAGCTTTACGGCCAGACAAGAGACCCAGTACTTC. It specifies CASSFTARQETQYF. The full variable domain, completed using reference TRBV7-9 and TRBJ2-5, is DTGVSQNPRHKITKRGQNVTFRCDPISEHNRLYWYRQTLGQGPEFLTYFQNEAQLEKSRLLSDRFSAERPKGSFSTLEIQRTEQGDSAMYLCASSFTARQETQYFGPGTRLLVL.